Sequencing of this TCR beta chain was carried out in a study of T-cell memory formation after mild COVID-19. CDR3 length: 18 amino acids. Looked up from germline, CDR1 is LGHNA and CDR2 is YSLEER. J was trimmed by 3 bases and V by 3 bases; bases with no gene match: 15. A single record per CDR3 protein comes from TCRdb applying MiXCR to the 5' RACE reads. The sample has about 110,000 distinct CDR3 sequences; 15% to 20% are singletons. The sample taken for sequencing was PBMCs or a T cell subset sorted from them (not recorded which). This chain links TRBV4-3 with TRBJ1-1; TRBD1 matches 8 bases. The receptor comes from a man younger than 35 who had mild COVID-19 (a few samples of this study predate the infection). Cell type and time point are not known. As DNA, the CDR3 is TGCGCCAGCAGCCACGAGTTCACGCAGGGGGCGAGGTACACTGAAGCTTTCTTT. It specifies CASSHEFTQGARYTEAFF.